Below, 20 T cell receptor beta chains from the same sample are listed, as sequenced in a study of control samples from healthy donors and cancer patients. The table came from immunoSEQ multiplex PCR; TCRdb's copy has only in-frame clones and leaves some out. This table has under 85,000 clones, roughly 82% appearing once. Sequenced: PBMCs. These receptors all come from a woman aged 50 to 65 with lung cancer.

V gene TRBV5-1 combines with J gene TRBJ2-2; D unclear. This CDR3 has 12 amino acids. V was shortened by 6 bases and J by 5 bases, with 8 bases between the two germline ends. Germline V lookup: CDR1 SGHRS, CDR2 YFSETQ. The CDR3 reads CASTRFTGELFF. The DNA of the CDR3 is TGCGCCAGCACCCGTTTTACCGGGGAGCTGTTTTTT.

The chain carries TRBV29-1 and TRBJ2-5, with TRBD1 matching 8 bases. The CDR3 is 15 residues long. Germline CDR1 reads SQVTM; CDR2 reads ANQGSEA. V trimming: 4 bases; J trimming: 5 bases; junction bases outside the gene matches: 12. Here the CDR3 reads CSVGFGQGFAETQYF. CDR3 bases: TGCAGCGTTGGGTTCGGACAGGGTTTTGCGGAGACCCAGTACTTC.

This chain joins TRBV6-2 or TRBV6-3 and TRBJ1-1; 9 bases match TRBD1. V lost 6 bases and J lost 1; bases outside the gene matches: 9. This CDR3 spans 16 amino acids. Germline CDR1 is MNHEY and CDR2 is SVGEGT. In DNA form, the CDR3 reads TGTGCCAGCAGCCTCCCACCGGGACAGGGGAACACTGAAGCTTTCTTT. Its protein product is CASSLPPGQGNTEAFF.

The genes are TRBV27 and TRBJ2-6, with D perhaps assigned TRBD1 or TRBD2 (5 bases each). The ends were cut back, 8 bases at V and 0 bases at J, with 17 bases in the middle. The CDR3 sequence is 17 residues long. Looked up from germline, CDR1 is MNHEY and CDR2 is SMNVEV (reference sequence). In nucleotides, the CDR3 is TGTGCCAGCGGAGCTCGGGACGGTTACTCTGGGGCCAACGTCCTGACTTTC. Translated: CASGARDGYSGANVLTF.

This chain links TRBV28 with TRBJ1-1; 9 bases agree with TRBD1. CDR1 and CDR2 from the germline V gene are MDHEN and SYDVKM. V shed 2 bases, J shed 0 bases, and the junction held 7 bases outside the gene matches. This CDR3 spans 17 amino acids. The CDR3 loop reads CASSLRGQGSMNTEAFF. CDR3 nucleotide sequence: TGTGCCAGCAGTTTAAGGGGACAGGGCTCTATGAACACTGAAGCTTTCTTT.

J is TRBJ1-3 and V is TRBV4-2; D is possibly TRBD1 (6 bases). Per the germline V gene, CDR1 is LGHNA and CDR2 is YNFKEQ. Trimming removed 0 bases from V and 0 bases from J, with 6 bases in between. This CDR3 region has 15 residues. CDR3: CASSQEGGSGNTIYF. CDR3 sequence (DNA): TGTGCCAGCAGCCAAGAAGGGGGCTCTGGAAACACCATATATTTT.

This chain uses TRBV7-2 with TRBJ1-6; D possibly corresponds to TRBD1 (5 bases). V lost 3 bases, J lost 0 bases, and 9 bases lay in between. CDR1 and CDR2 from the germline V gene are SGHTA and FQGNSA. This CDR3 region has 16 residues. CDR3: CASSLGPSSYNSPLHF. The CDR3 DNA follows: TGTGCCAGCAGCTTGGGACCGAGCTCCTATAATTCACCCCTCCACTTT.

This chain uses TRBV5-8 with TRBJ1-5, with 7 bases identical to TRBD1. Germline V gene data show CDR1 as SGHTS and CDR2 as YDEGEE. This CDR3 has 16 residues. J was trimmed by 7 bases and V by 0 bases; bases with no gene match: 10. The DNA for the CDR3 is TGTGCCAGCAGCTTGGGGACAGGTGGTATTCCACAGCCCCAGCATTTT. Protein product: CASSLGTGGIPQPQHF.

This chain links TRBV28 with TRBJ2-3, with D unresolved. The CDR3 covers 13 residues. Trimming took off 3 bases at V and 7 bases at J, with 11 bases between the two ends. Germline V gene sequence: CDR1 MDHEN, CDR2 SYDVKM. The CDR3 protein is CASSFPGTYTQYF. CDR3 in DNA: TGTGCCAGCAGTTTCCCGGGCACCTATACGCAGTATTTT.

CDR3 nucleotides: TGTGCCAGCAGCCGCTATGATGGGTACAATGAGCAGTTCTTC. This translates into CASSRYDGYNEQFF. The chain uses TRBV6-2 or TRBV6-3 and TRBJ2-1; the D is unclear. Trimming took 6 bases from V and 4 from J, leaving 13 bases between them. The length of the CDR3 is 14 residues. Germline V CDR1 and CDR2: MNHEY, SVGEGT.

This chain joins TRBV10-3 and TRBJ2-2, with D unclear. Trimming stripped 5 bases from V and 0 bases from J, with 10 bases between. The length of the CDR3 is 15 residues. CDR1 is ENHRY and CDR2 is SYGVKD in the germline V gene. The CDR3 here is CAISWTETNTGELFF. CDR3 nucleotide sequence: TGTGCCATCAGTTGGACGGAAACGAACACCGGGGAGCTGTTTTTT.

This chain uses TRBV24-1 with TRBJ1-1; D not certain. The CDR3 contains 15 residues. Germline V gives CDR1 KGHDR, CDR2 SFDVKD. Trimming pared 2 bases from V and 4 bases from J, leaving 13 bases between. The CDR3 region has the DNA TGTGCCACCAGTGATTCGGGCTCGGGGAGCACTGAAGCTTTCTTT. Translated: CATSDSGSGSTEAFF.

As for this clone: Germline is not matched at one junction end, which may reflect a read error. This chain uses TRBV5-1 with TRBJ2-7, with D possibly being TRBD1 (6 bases). Germline assignment: CDR1 SGHRS and CDR2 YFSETQ. This CDR3 has 14 amino acids. The CDR3 sequence is CAGSLAVGAVEQYF. Written as DNA, the CDR3 is TGCGCCGGCAGCTTGGCGGTGGGGGCTGTCGAGCAGTACTTC.

This clone was observed a single time. This rearrangement joins TRBV18 to TRBJ1-1; unclear D gene. The germline V gene has CDR1 KGHSH and CDR2 LQKENI. The CDR3 has 12 amino acids. V dropped 8 bases and J dropped 1 base, with 8 bases sitting between them. CDR3 nucleotide sequence: TGTGCCAGCCGGGTTCCGAACACTGAAGCTTTCTTT. This gives the protein CASRVPNTEAFF.

The chain employs TRBV7-9 and TRBJ2-2, with D maybe TRBD2 (6 bases). V dropped 5 bases and J dropped 4 bases, with 11 bases sitting between them. The V gene's germline CDR1 is SEHNR and CDR2 FQNEAQ (reference sequence). CDR3 size: 14 residues. The CDR3 nucleotides are TGTGCCAGCAGCAGACTAGAGAGCACCGGGGAGCTGTTTTTT. Its protein is CASSRLESTGELFF.

The rearrangement joins TRBV7-3 to TRBJ2-2, with a weak D call TRBD1 (6 bases). The germline V gene encodes CDR1 SGHTA and CDR2 FQGTGA. Trimming took 4 bases from V and 8 from J, leaving 11 bases between them. CDR3 size: 13 residues. CDR3 nucleotide sequence: TGTGCCAGCAGCTCTACAGGGTTAGGGGAGCTGTTTTTT. Translation gives CASSSTGLGELFF.

The chain carries TRBV2 and TRBJ2-2; D is perhaps TRBD1 (6 bases). In germline, CDR1 is SNHLY, CDR2 FYNNEI. The CDR3 has 13 residues. Trimming cost V 7 bases and J 4 bases, with 10 bases left between them. As DNA, the CDR3 is TGTGCCAGCAACAGGGTAGGCACCGGGGAGCTGTTTTTT. This codes for CASNRVGTGELFF.

The chain couples TRBV29-1 to TRBJ1-5, with a weak D call TRBD1 (5 bases). The germline V gene has CDR1 SQVTM and CDR2 ANQGSEA. This CDR3 contains 13 residues. V was clipped by 5 bases and J by 4 bases, with 12 bases between them. The CDR3 is CSVQTALNQPQHF. The CDR3 region has the DNA TGCAGCGTTCAGACAGCCCTTAATCAGCCCCAGCATTTT.

The V gene is TRBV19, the J gene TRBJ2-2, with a tentative D call TRBD2 (6 bases). V lost 6 bases, J lost 3 bases, and 29 bases lay in between. The CDR3 is 20 residues long. Germline V gene data show CDR1 as LNHDA and CDR2 as SQIVND (reference sequence). CDR3 DNA sequence: TGTGCCAGTAGATCGGGGGAACACTGGTTGGGTGGTTATGACACCGGGGAGCTGTTTTTT. This translates into CASRSGEHWLGGYDTGELFF.

The V and J genes are TRBV6-2 or TRBV6-3 and TRBJ1-6; possibly TRBD1 for D (6 bases). V was trimmed by 6 bases and J by 9 bases, leaving 21 bases between them. The germline CDR1 and CDR2 sequences are MNHEY and SVGEGT. This CDR3 comprises 16 residues. Here the CDR3 DNA reads TGTGCCAGCAGCTCTGCCCAGGGAGGGGGATTTTCACCCCTCCACTTT. Residues: CASSSAQGGGFSPLHF.